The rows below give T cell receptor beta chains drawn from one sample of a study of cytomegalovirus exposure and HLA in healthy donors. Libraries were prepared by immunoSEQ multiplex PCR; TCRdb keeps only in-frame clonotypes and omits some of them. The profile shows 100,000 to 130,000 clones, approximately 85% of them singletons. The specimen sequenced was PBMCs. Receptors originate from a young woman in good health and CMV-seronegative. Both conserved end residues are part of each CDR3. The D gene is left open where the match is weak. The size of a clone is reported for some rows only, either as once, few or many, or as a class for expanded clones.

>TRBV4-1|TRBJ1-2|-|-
CASSWGPSAGTTNYGYTF
TGCGCCAGCAGCTGGGGCCCTTCCGCCGGGACAACCAACTATGGCTACACCTTC
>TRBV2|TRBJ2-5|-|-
CASRNFAGETQYF
TGTGCCAGCAGGAACTTTGCGGGAGAGACCCAGTACTTC
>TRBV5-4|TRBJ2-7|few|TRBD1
CASSRGQGEQYF
TGTGCCAGCAGCCGGGGACAGGGCGAGCAGTACTTC
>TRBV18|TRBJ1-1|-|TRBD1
CASSSALQGAYTEAFF
TGTGCCAGCTCATCGGCCCTTCAGGGGGCTTACACTGAAGCTTTCTTT
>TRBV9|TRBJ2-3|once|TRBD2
CASSTLSGAVTDTQYF
TGTGCCAGCAGCACCCTTAGCGGGGCCGTCACAGATACGCAGTATTTT
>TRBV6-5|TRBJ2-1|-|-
CASSSVPSYNEQFF
TGTGCCAGCAGTTCAGTGCCCTCCTACAATGAGCAGTTCTTC
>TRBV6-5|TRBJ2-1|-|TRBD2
CASSIAGGPANEQFF
TGTGCCAGCAGTATAGCGGGGGGGCCGGCCAATGAGCAGTTCTTC
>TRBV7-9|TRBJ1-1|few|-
CASSPGTTVTFF
TGTGCCAGCAGCCCCGGGACAACGGTTACTTTCTTT
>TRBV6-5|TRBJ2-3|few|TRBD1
CASSWVQGEGTDTQYF
TGTGCCAGCAGTTGGGTACAGGGGGAAGGCACAGATACGCAGTATTTT
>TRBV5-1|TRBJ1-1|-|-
CASSLMGSQNTEAFF
TGCGCCAGCAGCTTGATGGGGAGCCAGAACACTGAAGCTTTCTTT
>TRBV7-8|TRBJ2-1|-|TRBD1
CASSSGQGIDNEQFF
TGTGCCAGCAGCTCTGGACAGGGGATCGACAATGAGCAGTTCTTC
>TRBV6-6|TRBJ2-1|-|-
CASSPPTGYNEQFF
TGTGCCAGCAGCCCCCCTACGGGGTACAATGAGCAGTTCTTC
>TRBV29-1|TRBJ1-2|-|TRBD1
CSAEQGIYGYTF
TGCAGCGCGGAACAGGGGATCTATGGCTACACCTTC
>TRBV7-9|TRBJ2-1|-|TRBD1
CASSLVGQGNEQFF
TGTGCCAGCAGCTTAGTGGGACAGGGGAATGAGCAGTTCTTC
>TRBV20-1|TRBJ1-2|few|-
CSARGGDGYTF
TGCAGTGCTAGAGGTGGAGACGGCTACACCTTC
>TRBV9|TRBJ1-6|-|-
CASSTGGGENNSPLHF
TGTGCCAGCAGCACGGGAGGGGGGGAAAATAATTCACCCCTCCACTTT
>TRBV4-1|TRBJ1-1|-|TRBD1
CASSQPRQGAGAEAFF
TGCGCCAGCAGCCAGCCACGACAGGGGGCAGGCGCTGAAGCTTTCTTT
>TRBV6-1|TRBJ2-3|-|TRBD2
CASSEGLAGPDTQYF
TGTGCCAGCAGTGAAGGACTAGCGGGGCCAGATACGCAGTATTTT